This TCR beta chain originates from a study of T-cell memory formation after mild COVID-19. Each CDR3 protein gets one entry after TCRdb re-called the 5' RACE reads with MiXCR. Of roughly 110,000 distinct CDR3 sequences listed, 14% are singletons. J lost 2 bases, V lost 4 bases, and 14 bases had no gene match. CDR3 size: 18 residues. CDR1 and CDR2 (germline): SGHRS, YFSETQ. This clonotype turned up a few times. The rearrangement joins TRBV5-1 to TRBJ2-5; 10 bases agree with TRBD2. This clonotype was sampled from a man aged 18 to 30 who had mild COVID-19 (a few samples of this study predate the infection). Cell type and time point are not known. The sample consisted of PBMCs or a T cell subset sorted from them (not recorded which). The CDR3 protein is CASSRPKSQLAGQETQYF. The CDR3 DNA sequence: TGCGCCAGCAGCCGACCCAAAAGCCAACTAGCGGGGCAAGAGACCCAGTACTTC.